These T cell receptor beta chains were read from a single sample in a study of CD8+ T cells in alopecia areata. TCRdb's table, derived via immunoSEQ multiplex PCR, lists solely in-frame clones and lacks some. The sample holds about 180,000 clones, around 63% seen once. This specimen was CD4+ T cells sorted from blood, taken at week 0. These receptor sequences come from a human donor with alopecia areata. The CDR3 runs from the conserved cysteine through the conserved F or W. D genes are given only for firm matches. Expanded clones get a size class; other rows say once, few or many, or leave the size out.

>once|TRBV27|.|TRBJ2-3
CAIYQGTDTQYF
TGTGCCATCTATCAGGGCACAGATACGCAGTATTTT
>few|TRBV12-5|.|TRBJ2-7
CASGLWGRGEQYF
TGTGCTAGTGGTTTGTGGGGACGTGGCGAGCAGTACTTC
>.|TRBV29-1|.|TRBJ2-1
CSVVIWGNEQFF
TGCAGCGTTGTTATCTGGGGCAATGAGCAGTTCTTC
>few|TRBV2|TRBD1|TRBJ1-2
CASSEARGGGGYTF
TGTGCCAGCAGTGAAGCGAGAGGGGGCGGTGGCTACACCTTC
>.|TRBV5-4|.|TRBJ2-7
CASSSTGFEQYF
TGTGCCAGCAGCTCAACAGGGTTCGAGCAGTACTTC
>.|TRBV30|TRBD1|TRBJ1-5
CAWSIGTGDPSNQPQHF
TGTGCCTGGAGCATTGGGACAGGGGACCCTAGCAATCAGCCCCAGCATTTT
>.|TRBV27|TRBD1|TRBJ2-7
CASSPSTGTGIHEQYF
TGTGCCAGCAGTCCATCAACCGGGACAGGGATCCACGAGCAGTACTTC
>.|TRBV30|TRBD2|TRBJ2-1
CAWLSPSGGANSYNEQFF
TGTGCCTGGCTGTCCCCTAGCGGGGGGGCCAACTCCTACAATGAGCAGTTCTTC
>.|TRBV4-1|.|TRBJ2-1
CASSQDRDRDYQFF
TGCGCCAGCAGCCAAGATCGAGACAGGGACTATCAGTTCTTC
>.|TRBV4-3|TRBD2|TRBJ2-3
CASSQDYAGGRTDTQYF
TGCGCCAGCAGCCAAGATTACGCGGGGGGCCGCACAGATACGCAGTATTTT
>.|TRBV28|.|TRBJ1-5
CASSLSDQPQHF
TGTGCCAGCAGTTTATCGGATCAGCCCCAGCATTTT
>few|TRBV27|.|TRBJ2-3
CASTPGTDTQYF
TGTGCCAGCACCCCGGGGACAGATACGCAGTATTTT
>few|TRBV29-1|.|TRBJ2-7
CSVSGGPYEQYF
TGCAGCGTGTCCGGGGGACCCTACGAGCAGTACTTC
>medium-sized|TRBV19|.|TRBJ2-1
CASSSYNEQFF
TGTGCCAGTAGTAGTTACAATGAGCAGTTCTTC
>few|TRBV7-9|.|TRBJ1-6
CASSHGTGNSPLHF
TGTGCCAGCAGCCACGGGACCGGTAATTCACCCCTCCACTTT
>.|TRBV15|TRBD1|TRBJ1-2
CATSSPDRVYGYTF
TGTGCCACCAGCAGCCCAGACAGGGTCTATGGCTACACCTTC
>.|TRBV29-1|TRBD2|TRBJ2-7
CSVVVGGGYEQYF
TGCAGCGTTGTGGTGGGCGGGGGCTACGAGCAGTACTTC
>.|TRBV7-2|TRBD1|TRBJ2-5
CASSAGQGGETQYF
TGTGCCAGCAGCGCAGGACAGGGGGGGGAGACCCAGTACTTC
>few|TRBV7-2|.|TRBJ1-2
CASSLQGSYGYTF
TGTGCCAGCAGCTTACAGGGTAGTTATGGCTACACCTTC
>.|TRBV29-1|TRBD1|TRBJ1-2
CTTRGGSDYGYTF
TGCACCACCAGGGGGGGGTCGGACTATGGCTACACCTTC
>.|TRBV5-1|.|TRBJ1-6
CASSVTETGLGSPLHF
TGCGCCAGCAGCGTGACGGAGACAGGCTTAGGGTCACCCCTCCACTTT
>few|TRBV6-1|.|TRBJ2-2
CASREQQNTGELFF
TGTGCCAGCAGGGAACAACAGAACACCGGGGAGCTGTTTTTT
>.|TRBV4-3|.|TRBJ2-3
CASSQERISTDTQYF
TGCGCCAGCAGCCAAGAACGGATCAGCACAGATACGCAGTATTTT
>.|TRBV30|TRBD1|TRBJ1-5
CAWSVGQGGNQPQHF
TGTGCCTGGAGTGTAGGGCAGGGGGGCAATCAGCCCCAGCATTTT
>.|TRBV6-5|.|TRBJ2-3
CARTQRVTDTQYF
TGTGCCAGAACCCAGCGGGTAACAGATACGCAGTATTTT
>few|TRBV29-1|.|TRBJ1-2
CSVVKEIGDDYGYTF
TGCAGCGTTGTGAAAGAAATAGGGGACGACTATGGCTACACCTTC
>.|TRBV15|.|TRBJ1-1
CATSSGQRNTEAFF
TGTGCCACCAGCAGCGGACAGAGGAACACTGAAGCTTTCTTT
>.|TRBV28|.|TRBJ2-7
CASGGTAGLYEQYF
TGTGCCAGCGGGGGGACAGCGGGCCTCTACGAGCAGTACTTC
>.|TRBV27|.|TRBJ2-6
CASSLSVGANVLTF
TGTGCCAGCAGTTTATCAGTGGGGGCCAACGTCCTGACTTTC
>.|TRBV27|.|TRBJ1-6
CASSLQPGGRGSPLHF
TGTGCCAGCAGTTTACAACCGGGCGGGCGTGGTTCACCCCTCCACTTT
>.|TRBV25-1|.|TRBJ2-7
CASSGGAEQYF
TGTGCCAGCAGTGGAGGAGCGGAGCAGTACTTC
>.|TRBV6-5|.|TRBJ1-6
CASSYSAGTSPLHF
TGTGCCAGCAGTTACTCGGCAGGGACTTCACCCCTCCACTTT
>.|TRBV4-3|.|TRBJ1-6
CASSQEAAGRSPLHF
TGCGCCAGCAGCCAAGAAGCGGCAGGGAGGTCACCCCTCCACTTT